This T cell receptor (beta chain) was captured by sequencing in a study of T cell responses to AZD1222 COVID-19 vaccine. The study, taken as a whole, reports: Females outnumbered males among donors, who were mostly white British; clonal diversity was possibly underestimated.

Measured with immunoSEQ multiplex PCR; TCRdb has only the in-frame clones, and not every one. The profile covers roughly 100,000 clones, with roughly 87% appearing a single time and 35% to 55% taken by the ten largest. Between the trimmed V and J ends, which lost 11 bases and 7 bases, there was a span of 12 bases. CDR3 length: 12 amino acids. Germline lookup yields CDR1 LNHDA and CDR2 SQIVND (reference sequence). In regard to this clone: Its cognate antigen is unknown.

This clonotype originated in an adult who received the AZD1222 COVID-19 vaccine. The source material was peripheral blood, sampled 28 days after the second AZD1222 dose. The J gene is TRBJ1-6, the V gene TRBV19, with D maybe TRBD1 (5 bases). CDR3 sequence: CAAQQENSPLHF. CDR3 bases: TGTGCCGCACAACAGGAGAATTCACCCCTCCACTTT.